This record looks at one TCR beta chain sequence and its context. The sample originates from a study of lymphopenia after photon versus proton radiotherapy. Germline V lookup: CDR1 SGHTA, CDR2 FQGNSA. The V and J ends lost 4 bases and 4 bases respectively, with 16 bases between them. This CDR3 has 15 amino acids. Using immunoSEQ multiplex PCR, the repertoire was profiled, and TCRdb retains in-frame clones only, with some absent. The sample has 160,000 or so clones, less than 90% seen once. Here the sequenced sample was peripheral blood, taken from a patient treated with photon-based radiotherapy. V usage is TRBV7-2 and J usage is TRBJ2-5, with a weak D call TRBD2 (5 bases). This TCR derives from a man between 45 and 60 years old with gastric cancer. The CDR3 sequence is CASSSPGISAETQYF. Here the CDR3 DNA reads TGTGCCAGCAGCTCCCCCGGGATTTCTGCAGAGACCCAGTACTTC.